The clone carrying this T cell receptor beta chain was detected a few times. This sample is drawn from a study of blood T cell repertoires in COVID-19. The protocol was immunoSEQ multiplex PCR, while the TCRdb copy is restricted to in-frame clones and leaves out a portion. The profile covers some 490,000 clones, with 70% to 90% appearing a single time and 3.2% taken by the ten largest. The receptor's source is a human donor in a cohort sampled during active COVID-19. Sequenced sample: peripheral blood.

CDR3 bases: TGTGCCAGCAGCCATTTAACACCGAACACTGAAGCTTTCTTT. This encodes CASSHLTPNTEAFF. The V and J genes are TRBV3-1 (or the pseudogene TRBV3-2) and TRBJ1-1; the D is unclear. This CDR3 has 14 amino acids. Trimming pared 3 bases from V and 1 base from J, leaving 9 bases between. Looked up from germline, CDR1 is LGHDT and CDR2 is YNNKEL (reference sequence).